The text below deals with one TCR beta chain. Its antigen is unidentified. Patients were newly diagnosed with stage II-IVA oral cavity squamous cell carcinoma without prior systemic or radiation treatment. This record comes from a study of neoadjuvant anti-PD-1 for oral cavity cancer. Study outcomes and limitations: Treg/Th17 ratio rose with pretreatment blood and fell with post-treatment tumor TCRbeta clonality. After neoadjuvant nivolumab, PBMC T cell clonality was significantly higher in non-responders than responders.

Produced via immunoSEQ multiplex PCR; TCRdb's table is partial and in-frame only. The sample comprises approximately 15,000 clones, around 64% of which are singletons, and around 2.6% rests with the top ten. Here the sequenced sample was PBMCs, taken before nivolumab (anti-PD-1) treatment. The origin of this receptor is a person between 35 and 79 years old with oral cavity squamous cell carcinoma.

CDR3 sequence reads: CASSLTLRTGADNTGELFF. The CDR3 DNA follows: TGTGCCAGCAGCTTAACCCTAAGGACAGGGGCGGATAACACCGGGGAGCTGTTTTTT. The chain is built from TRBV11-2 and TRBJ2-2, with TRBD1 matching 9 bases. With V trimmed by 2 bases and J by 2 bases, 12 bases remained unmatched. The CDR3 is made up of 19 amino acids. Germline V gives CDR1 SGHAT, CDR2 FQNNGV.